This TCR beta chain was sequenced during a study of blood T cells in healthy people across ages. Across the study: Template switching recovered approximately one barcoded beta molecule for every two T cells.

With a J-beta primer mix and a sample-barcoded 5' primer, a second PCR ran 7 to 11 cycles. Sequencing yielded, for each sample, at least 3 million paired-end reads carrying CDR3. TCRdb analysed the 5' RACE reads with MiXCR anew, one entry per CDR3 protein. This table holds approximately 820,000 distinct CDR3 sequences, 40% to 50% found once. Trimming removed 6 bases at V and 2 bases at J, with 17 bases between. The CDR3 is 15 residues long. Germline lookup yields CDR1 DFQATT and CDR2 SNEGSKA (reference sequence). The receptor was derived from a man in his 60s in good health. The chain uses TRBV20-1 and TRBJ1-5, with D possibly TRBD1 on 5 matching bases. The sequenced sample consisted of blood. As DNA, the CDR3 is TGCAGTGCGTCAGACAGCCGGAGGCGCAATCAGCCCCAGCATTTT. It specifies CSASDSRRRNQPQHF.